This TCR beta chain was observed in a study of early T cells in non-severe SARS-CoV-2 infection. Across the whole study: Sequencing of bulk RNA from unsorted whole blood was done, without chain pairing.

Points from the study as a whole: A preference for anti-spike CD8 responses marked VDJdb matching, which missed private and CD4 specificities.

The CDR3 covers 14 residues. V was cut by 5 bases and J by 6 bases, with 11 bases left in between. CDR1 is MNHEY and CDR2 is SMNVEV in the germline V gene (reference sequence). Comment on this clonotype: The antigen is undetermined.

Attached unique molecular identifiers marked individual cDNA molecules. Each CDR3 protein is one row after TCRdb ran MiXCR on the 5' RACE reads. The data contain around 88,000 distinct CDR3 sequences, about an eighth of them seen just once; the ten biggest clones take up about 6.7%. This rearrangement joins TRBV27 to TRBJ1-6; perhaps TRBD1 as D (6 bases). Sequencing input: whole blood. This receptor was taken from an adult who was a healthcare worker with PCR-confirmed SARS-CoV-2 infection or an uninfected control (not recorded which). CDR3 sequence (DNA): TGTGCCAGCAGTCGTGGACAGATTAATTCACCCCTCCACTTT. This encodes CASSRGQINSPLHF.